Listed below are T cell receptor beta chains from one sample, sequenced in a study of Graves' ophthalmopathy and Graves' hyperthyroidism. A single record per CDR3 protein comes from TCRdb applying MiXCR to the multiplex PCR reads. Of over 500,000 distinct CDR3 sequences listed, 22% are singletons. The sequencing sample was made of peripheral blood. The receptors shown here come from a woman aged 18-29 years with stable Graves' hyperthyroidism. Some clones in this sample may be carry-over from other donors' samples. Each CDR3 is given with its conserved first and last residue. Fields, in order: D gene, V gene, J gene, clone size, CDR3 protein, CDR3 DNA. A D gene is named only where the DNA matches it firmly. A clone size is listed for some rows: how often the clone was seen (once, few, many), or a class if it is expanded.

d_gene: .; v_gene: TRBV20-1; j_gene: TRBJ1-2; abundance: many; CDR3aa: CSARQDLGGGYTF; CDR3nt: TGCAGTGCTAGACAAGACCTGGGTGGTGGCTACACCTTC
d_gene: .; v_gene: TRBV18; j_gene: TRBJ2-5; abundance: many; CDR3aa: CASSPFASGTETQYF; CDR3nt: TGTGCCAGCTCACCATTCGCCTCGGGTACAGAGACCCAGTACTTC
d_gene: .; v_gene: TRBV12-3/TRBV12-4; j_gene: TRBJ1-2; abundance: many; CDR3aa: CASRLAGTSYGYTF; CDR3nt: TGTGCCAGCAGGCTTGCCGGGACATCCTATGGCTACACCTTC
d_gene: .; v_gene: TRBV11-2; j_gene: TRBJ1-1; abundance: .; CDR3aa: CASSSNGGYTEAFF; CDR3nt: TGTGCCAGCAGCTCAAACGGGGGTTACACTGAAGCTTTCTTT
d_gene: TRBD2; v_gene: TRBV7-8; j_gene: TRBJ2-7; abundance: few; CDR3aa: CASSLDPGRGNEQYF; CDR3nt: TGTGCCAGCAGCTTAGACCCCGGGAGGGGTAACGAGCAGTACTTC
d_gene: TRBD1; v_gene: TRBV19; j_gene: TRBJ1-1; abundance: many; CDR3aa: CASSKTGANTEAFF; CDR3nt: TGTGCCAGTAGCAAGACAGGGGCTAACACTGAAGCTTTCTTT
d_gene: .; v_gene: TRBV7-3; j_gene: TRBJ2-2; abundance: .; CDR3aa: CASSSGAPLNTGELFF; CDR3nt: TGTGCCAGCAGTTCAGGGGCTCCACTCAACACCGGGGAGCTGTTTTTT
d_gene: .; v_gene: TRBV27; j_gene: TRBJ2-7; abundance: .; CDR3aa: CASSSDRLHRAYEQYF; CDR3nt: TGTGCCAGCAGTTCCGACCGCCTCCACAGGGCCTACGAGCAGTACTTC
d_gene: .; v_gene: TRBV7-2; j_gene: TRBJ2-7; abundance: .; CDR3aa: CASRDGYSYEQYF; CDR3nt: TGTGCCAGCCGGGACGGCTACTCCTACGAGCAGTACTTC
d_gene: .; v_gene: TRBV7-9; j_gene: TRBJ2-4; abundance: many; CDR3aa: CASSSPGSQNIQYF; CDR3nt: TGTGCCAGCAGCTCCCCCGGGTCCCAAAACATTCAGTACTTC
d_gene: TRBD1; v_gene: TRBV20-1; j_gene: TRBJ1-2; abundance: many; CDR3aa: CSARDVPGQGGYGYTF; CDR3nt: TGCAGTGCTAGAGATGTCCCAGGACAGGGAGGCTATGGCTACACCTTC
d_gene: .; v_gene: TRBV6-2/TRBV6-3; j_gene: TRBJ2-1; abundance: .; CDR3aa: CASSYGYNEQFF; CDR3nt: TGTGCCAGCAGTTACGGGTACAATGAGCAGTTCTTC
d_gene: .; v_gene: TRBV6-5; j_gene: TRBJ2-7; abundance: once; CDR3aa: CASSYTGGTSYEQYF; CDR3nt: TGTGCCAGCAGTTACACCGGGGGTACATCCTACGAGCAGTACTTC
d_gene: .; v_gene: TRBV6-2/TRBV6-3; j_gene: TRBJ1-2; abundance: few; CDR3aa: CASSGPYYTF; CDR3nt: TGTGCCAGCAGTGGCCCCTATTACACCTTC
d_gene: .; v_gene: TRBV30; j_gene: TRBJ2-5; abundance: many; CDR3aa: CAWTPGSEETQYF; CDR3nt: TGTGCCTGGACCCCGGGATCCGAAGAGACCCAGTACTTC
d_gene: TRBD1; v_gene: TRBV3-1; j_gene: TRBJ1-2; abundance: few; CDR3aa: CASSQGTGSDGYTF; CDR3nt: TGTGCCAGCAGCCAAGGGACAGGGTCGGATGGCTACACCTTC
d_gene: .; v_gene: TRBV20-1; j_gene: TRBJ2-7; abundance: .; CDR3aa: CSAGWAYEQYF; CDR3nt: TGCAGTGCCGGGTGGGCCTACGAGCAGTACTTC
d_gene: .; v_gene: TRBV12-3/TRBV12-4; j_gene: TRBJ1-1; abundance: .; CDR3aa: CASSFRAAEAFF; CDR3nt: TGTGCCAGCAGTTTCCGCGCGGCTGAAGCTTTCTTT
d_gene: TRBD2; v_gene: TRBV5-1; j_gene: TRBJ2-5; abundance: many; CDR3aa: CASSLGTSLHQETQYF; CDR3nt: TGCGCCAGCAGCTTGGGGACTAGCCTTCACCAAGAGACCCAGTACTTC
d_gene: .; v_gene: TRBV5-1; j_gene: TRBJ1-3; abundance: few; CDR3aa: CASSAGTGGNTIYF; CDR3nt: TGCGCCAGCAGCGCAGGTACGGGTGGAAACACCATATATTTT
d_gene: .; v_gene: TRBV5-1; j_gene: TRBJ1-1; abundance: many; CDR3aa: CASSLDLNTEAFF; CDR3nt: TGTGCCAGCAGTTTGGACCTGAACACTGAAGCTTTCTTT
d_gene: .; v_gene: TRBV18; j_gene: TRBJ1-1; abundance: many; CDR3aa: CASSPGVGWTEAFF; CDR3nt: TGTGCCAGCTCACCGGGGGTAGGATGGACTGAAGCTTTCTTT
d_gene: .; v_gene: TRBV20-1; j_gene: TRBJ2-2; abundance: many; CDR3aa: CSARGTVTGELFF; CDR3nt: TGCAGTGCTAGGGGGACTGTCACCGGGGAGCTGTTTTTT
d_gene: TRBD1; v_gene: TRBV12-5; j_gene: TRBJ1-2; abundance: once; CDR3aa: CASGLEGTVYGYTF; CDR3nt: TGTGCTAGTGGTTTGGAAGGGACAGTCTATGGCTACACCTTC
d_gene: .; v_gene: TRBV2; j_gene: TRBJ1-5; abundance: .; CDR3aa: CASRKSGLNSNQPQHF; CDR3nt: TGTGCCAGCAGAAAATCGGGACTAAATTCCAATCAGCCCCAGCATTTT
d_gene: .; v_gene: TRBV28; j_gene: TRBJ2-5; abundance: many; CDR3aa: CASSPDLSDQETQYF; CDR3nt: TGTGCCAGCAGCCCGGATCTCAGCGACCAAGAGACCCAGTACTTC
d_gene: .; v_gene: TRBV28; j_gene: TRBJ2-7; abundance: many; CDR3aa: CASSLFGTSAREQYF; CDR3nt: TGTGCCAGCAGTTTATTCGGGACCTCCGCGCGAGAGCAGTACTTC
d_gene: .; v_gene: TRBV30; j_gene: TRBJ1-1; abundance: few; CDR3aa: CAWSPGVEAFF; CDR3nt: TGTGCCTGGAGTCCAGGAGTTGAGGCTTTCTTT
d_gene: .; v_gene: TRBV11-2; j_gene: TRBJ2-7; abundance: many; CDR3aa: CASSLRQAAYEQYF; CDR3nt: TGTGCCAGCAGCTTAAGGCAGGCCGCCTACGAGCAGTACTTC
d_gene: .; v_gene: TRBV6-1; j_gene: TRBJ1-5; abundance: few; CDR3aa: CASRGMQGSNQPQHF; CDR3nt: TGTGCCAGCAGGGGGATGCAGGGATCTAATCAGCCCCAGCATTTT
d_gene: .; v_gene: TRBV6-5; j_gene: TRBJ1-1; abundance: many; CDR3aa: CASSYSPKANTEAFF; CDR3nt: TGTGCCAGCAGTTACTCCCCGAAAGCGAACACTGAAGCTTTCTTT
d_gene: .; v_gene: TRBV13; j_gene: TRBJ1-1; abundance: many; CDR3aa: CASSLDPPTGFDTEAFF; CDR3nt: TGTGCCAGCAGCTTAGACCCCCCAACGGGATTCGACACTGAAGCTTTCTTT
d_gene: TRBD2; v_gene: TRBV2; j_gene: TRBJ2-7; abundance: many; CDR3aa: CASSEVNRGAYEQYF; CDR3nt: TGTGCCAGCAGTGAAGTTAATCGGGGGGCCTACGAGCAGTACTTC
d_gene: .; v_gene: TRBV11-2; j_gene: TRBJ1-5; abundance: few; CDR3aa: CASSLLGQNNQPQHF; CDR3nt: TGTGCCAGCAGCTTATTAGGCCAGAACAATCAGCCCCAGCATTTT
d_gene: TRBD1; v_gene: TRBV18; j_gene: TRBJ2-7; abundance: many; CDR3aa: CASSPDRVSYEQYF; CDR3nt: TGTGCCAGCAGTCCTGACAGGGTCTCCTACGAGCAGTACTTC
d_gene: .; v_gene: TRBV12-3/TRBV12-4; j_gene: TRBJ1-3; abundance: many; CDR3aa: CASSLGAPGNTIYF; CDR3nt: TGTGCCAGCAGTTTGGGGGCACCCGGAAACACCATATATTTT
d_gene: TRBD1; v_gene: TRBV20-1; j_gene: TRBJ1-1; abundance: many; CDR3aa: CSATSPGQGNTEAFF; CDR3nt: TGCAGTGCTACTAGCCCGGGACAGGGGAACACTGAAGCTTTCTTT
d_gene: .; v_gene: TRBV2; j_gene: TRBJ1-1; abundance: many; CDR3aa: CASSGDETGLVNTEAFF; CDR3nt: TGTGCCAGCAGTGGGGATGAAACAGGGCTAGTGAACACTGAAGCTTTCTTT
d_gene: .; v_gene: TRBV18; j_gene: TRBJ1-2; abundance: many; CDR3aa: CASSPNGQGRAYGYTF; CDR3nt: TGTGCCAGCTCACCAAATGGCCAGGGCAGAGCCTATGGCTACACCTTC
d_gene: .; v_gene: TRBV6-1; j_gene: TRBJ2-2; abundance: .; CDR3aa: CASSVNSQNTGELFF; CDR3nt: TGTGCCAGCAGTGTGAACAGCCAGAACACCGGGGAGCTGTTTTTT
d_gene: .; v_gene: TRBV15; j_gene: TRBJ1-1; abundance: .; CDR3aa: CATSREFRDTGPEAFF; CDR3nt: TGTGCCACCAGCAGAGAATTCCGGGACACGGGCCCTGAAGCTTTCTTT
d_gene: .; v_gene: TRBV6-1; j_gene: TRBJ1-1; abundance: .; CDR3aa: CASRIEGRYTEAFF; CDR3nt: TGTGCCAGCCGGATAGAGGGAAGATACACTGAAGCTTTCTTT
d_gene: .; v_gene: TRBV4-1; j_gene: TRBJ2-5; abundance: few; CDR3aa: CASSQEGIGGLGTQYF; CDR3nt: TGCGCCAGCAGCCAAGAAGGTATTGGGGGTTTGGGAACCCAGTACTTC
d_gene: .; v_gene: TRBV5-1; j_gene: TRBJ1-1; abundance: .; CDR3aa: CASYLPGTEAFF; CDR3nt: TGCGCCAGTTACCTGCCAGGGACTGAAGCTTTCTTT
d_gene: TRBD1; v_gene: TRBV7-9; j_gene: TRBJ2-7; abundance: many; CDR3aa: CASSPQGALEQYF; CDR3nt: TGTGCCAGCAGTCCACAGGGGGCACTTGAGCAGTACTTC
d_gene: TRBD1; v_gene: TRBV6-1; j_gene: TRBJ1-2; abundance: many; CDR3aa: CASSGAAGQGTYGYTF; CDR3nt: TGTGCCAGCAGTGGTGCGGCGGGACAGGGGACCTATGGCTACACCTTC
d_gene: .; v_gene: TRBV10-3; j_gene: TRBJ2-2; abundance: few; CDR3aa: CAISDRGTNTGELFF; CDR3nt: TGTGCCATCAGTGACCGGGGGACGAACACCGGGGAGCTGTTTTTT
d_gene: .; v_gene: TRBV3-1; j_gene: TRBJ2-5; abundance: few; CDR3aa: CASSQGRVETQHF; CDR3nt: TGTGCCAGCAGCCAAGGCCGTGTGGAGACCCAGCACTTC
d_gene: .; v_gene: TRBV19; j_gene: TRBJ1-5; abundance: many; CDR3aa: CASDGGREHSNQPQHF; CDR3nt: TGTGCCAGCGACGGCGGGAGGGAACATAGCAATCAGCCCCAGCATTTT
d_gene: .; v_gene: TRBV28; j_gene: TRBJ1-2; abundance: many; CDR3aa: CASSLSPGTPYGYTF; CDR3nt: TGTGCCAGCAGTTTATCCCCCGGGACACCCTATGGCTACACCTTC
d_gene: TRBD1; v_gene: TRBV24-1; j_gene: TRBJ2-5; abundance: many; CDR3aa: CATGQGVGETQYF; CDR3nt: TGTGCCACCGGACAGGGAGTAGGAGAGACCCAGTACTTC
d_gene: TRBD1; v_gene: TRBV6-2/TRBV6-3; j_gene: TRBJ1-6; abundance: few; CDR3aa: CASSYFPPGQGALGSYNSPLHF; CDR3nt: TGTGCCAGCAGTTACTTCCCCCCGGGACAGGGGGCATTGGGGTCCTATAATTCACCCCTCCACTTT
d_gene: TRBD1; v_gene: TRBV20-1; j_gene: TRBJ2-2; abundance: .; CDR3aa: CSAQTDRGGWTGELFF; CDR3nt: TGCAGTGCTCAGACGGACAGGGGAGGATGGACCGGGGAGCTGTTTTTT